The 14 T cell receptor beta chains below were found in one sample sequenced in a study of T-cell reconstitution after alpha-beta-depleted transplantation in children. Molecular barcoding with unique molecular identifiers was used for the TCRbeta library. TCRdb re-called the PCR reads through MiXCR, storing one row per CDR3 protein. Among about 980,000 distinct CDR3 sequences listed, under 30% were seen once. Source: PBMCs, mostly from graft donor cells, taken 360 days after TCRalphabeta/CD19-depleted stem cell transplant. The receptors derive from a boy less than two years old who had a stem cell transplant for SCID, so the T cells may come from the graft donor.

This clonotype was seen a handful of times. The V gene is TRBV7-3, the J gene TRBJ1-1; D possibly corresponds to TRBD1 (6 bases). The germline V and J ends were trimmed by 0 bases and 11 bases, with 13 bases remaining between them. Germline CDR1 and CDR2: SGHTA and FQGTGA. The CDR3 covers 13 residues. CDR3 nucleotides: TGTGCCAGCAGCTTAACGAGAGGGGGGTGGGCTTTCTTT. Protein: CASSLTRGGWAFF.

This clonotype was recorded a few times. The J gene is TRBJ1-1, the V gene TRBV6-5; TRBD1 might be the D (5 bases). Germline V gene data show CDR1 as MNHEY and CDR2 as SVGAGI. The CDR3 totals 16 residues. The V gene lost 0 bases and the J gene lost 5 bases, with 16 bases spanning the gap. CDR3 DNA: TGTGCCAGCAGTTACTCTCGAGGGACCCTCGGAACTGAAGCTTTCTTT. Encoded protein: CASSYSRGTLGTEAFF.

The rearrangement uses TRBV20-1 and TRBJ2-2, with 8 bases aligning to TRBD1. Germline assignment: CDR1 DFQATT and CDR2 SNEGSKA (reference sequence). The CDR3 consists of 13 residues. V lost 2 bases and J lost 5; bases outside the gene matches: 1. As DNA, the CDR3 is TGCAGTGCTAGACAGGGGGCAACCGGGGAGCTGTTTTTT. This sequence encodes CSARQGATGELFF.

This clonotype was seen a few times. This chain uses TRBV12-3 or TRBV12-4 with TRBJ1-4; D is undetermined. Trimming cost V 3 bases and J 6 bases, with 11 bases left between them. The CDR3 consists of 14 residues. Here the CDR3 reads CASSFVGRDEKLFF. In DNA, the CDR3 is TGTGCCAGCAGTTTCGTAGGACGGGATGAAAAACTGTTTTTT.

This clonotype was seen more than once but under ten times. The chain carries TRBV10-3 and TRBJ1-2, with 10 bases aligning to TRBD1. From germline, CDR1 is ENHRY and CDR2 SYGVKD. V was clipped by 8 bases and J by 8 bases; unmatched bases: 11. The length of the CDR3 is 14 residues. CDR3 nucleotide sequence: TGTGCCATCGGGACAGCGGGACAGGGGAGCGGCTACACCTTC. The encoded protein is CAIGTAGQGSGYTF.

The chain couples TRBV12-3 or TRBV12-4 to TRBJ2-3; TRBD2 aligns across 11 bases. V lost 5 bases, J lost 5 bases, and 6 bases stayed unmatched. The CDR3 length is 15 residues. The CDR3 sequence: CASSPTSGVGDTQYF. CDR3 coding DNA: TGTGCCAGCAGTCCGACTAGCGGGGTTGGAGATACGCAGTATTTT.

CDR3 nucleotide sequence: TGCAGTGCTAGAGACGTACAGGGAGGTAATTCACCCCTCCACTTT. Its protein product is CSARDVQGGNSPLHF. The J gene is TRBJ1-6, the V gene TRBV20-1, with D possibly matching TRBD1 (6 bases). The CDR3 loop spans 15 amino acids. The V and J ends lost 0 bases and 6 bases respectively, with 12 bases between them. Germline CDR1 is DFQATT and CDR2 is SNEGSKA (reference sequence).

This clonotype was counted only a few times. The V call is TRBV20-1, the J call TRBJ2-3; D not certain. V dropped 2 bases and J dropped 2 bases, with 5 bases sitting between them. The CDR3 contains 12 residues. Germline V gene sequence: CDR1 DFQATT, CDR2 SNEGSKA (reference sequence). The CDR3 spells CSARLITDTQYF. DNA of the CDR3: TGCAGTGCTAGATTGATCACAGATACGCAGTATTTT.

The genes are TRBV4-1 and TRBJ2-5; TRBD2 might be the D (6 bases). The CDR3 consists of 16 residues. The germline V gene encodes CDR1 MGHRA and CDR2 YSYEKL. Trimming removed 0 bases from V and 2 bases from J, with 13 bases in between. The CDR3 nucleotides are TGCGCCAGCAGCCAAGAAAGGGAGGATAGGCAAGAGACCCAGTACTTC. It is translated as CASSQEREDRQETQYF.

This clonotype was detected a few times. The chain has TRBV20-1 and TRBJ2-5, with D perhaps TRBD1 (6 bases). The V gene lost 4 bases and the J gene lost 5 bases, with 14 bases spanning the gap. Germline values: CDR1 DFQATT, CDR2 SNEGSKA (reference sequence). CDR3 length: 13 residues. DNA of the CDR3: TGCAGTGCTAACCCTCCAGGGGAGGAGACCCAGTACTTC. It yields the protein CSANPPGEETQYF.

This clonotype was detected ten times or more. V usage is TRBV10-2 and J usage is TRBJ2-5, with 7 positions matching TRBD2. Germline values: CDR1 WSHSY, CDR2 SAAADI. The CDR3 extends over 16 amino acids. Trimming removed 6 bases from V and 8 bases from J; junction bases left unmatched: 18. The CDR3 spells CASRRGTWGGQVTQYF. In DNA form, the CDR3 reads TGCGCCAGCAGACGAGGGACTTGGGGAGGGCAAGTTACCCAGTACTTC.

This clonotype was seen at least ten times. The chain links TRBV27 to TRBJ2-3, with TRBD2 matching over 7 bases. Trimming removed 8 bases from V and 1 base from J; junction bases left unmatched: 9. The CDR3 has 15 residues. Germline V gene data show CDR1 as MNHEY and CDR2 as SMNVEV (reference sequence). CDR3 sequence: CASPGTTLGTDTQYF. The DNA for the CDR3 is TGTGCCAGCCCCGGGACTACTCTCGGCACAGATACGCAGTATTTT.

This chain connects TRBV4-2 to TRBJ2-7; no reliable D call. This CDR3 contains 16 residues. With 5 bases removed from V and 3 bases from J, the gap between germline ends came to 20 bases. Germline lookup yields CDR1 LGHNA and CDR2 YNFKEQ. CDR3 nucleotide sequence: TGTGCCAGCAGCTCCACTGGTTGGAGACCTATCTACGAGCAGTACTTC. Translated: CASSSTGWRPIYEQYF.

This clonotype was counted between two and nine times. The CDR3 is CAISEVRVEDGEQYF. The CDR3 nucleotides read TGTGCCATCAGTGAAGTCAGGGTGGAGGACGGCGAGCAGTACTTC. V usage is TRBV10-3 and J usage is TRBJ2-7; D is possibly TRBD1 or TRBD2 (5 bases each). Between the trimmed V and J ends, which lost 3 bases and 6 bases, there was a span of 18 bases. CDR3 size: 15 residues. Germline values: CDR1 ENHRY, CDR2 SYGVKD.